Here is one T cell receptor (beta chain) with its context. The data stem from a study of control samples from healthy donors and cancer patients. Assay used: immunoSEQ multiplex PCR; TCRdb lists only in-frame clones, some missing. The data contain some 87,000 clones, roughly 88% of them singletons. Germline V CDR1 and CDR2: MNHEY, SVGEGT. The V gene end was trimmed by 2 bases and the J gene end by 4 bases; junction bases not matched to a gene: 5. The CDR3 is 15 residues long. This TCR came from a man between 60 and 75 years old with head and neck cancer. The rearrangement uses TRBV6-2 or TRBV6-3 and TRBJ2-3, with TRBD2 matching over 8 bases. The sequenced sample consisted of PBMCs. CDR3 protein: CASSYRHGRADTQYF. The CDR3 DNA sequence: TGTGCCAGCAGTTACAGGCACGGGAGGGCAGATACGCAGTATTTT.